This T cell receptor beta chain derives from a study of shared T cell receptors in the human thymus. The table came from immunoSEQ multiplex PCR; TCRdb's copy has only in-frame clones and leaves some out. The data hold about 660,000 clones, with around 87% observed a single time. These data were also filed under a second study, of human thymus T cells. From that paper: Infants served as donors; they were healthy and Finnish and were having corrective surgery for congenital heart defects. Thymic material originated from resections removed in the course of corrective heart surgery. What appeared biased in thymic and blood repertoires was the usage of V and J genes. As related research reported, thymic repertoires overlapped highly among unrelated individuals.

The receptor was derived from a boy in the first two years of life with a congenital heart defect. Input material: thymocytes.

The CDR3 sequence: CSVPGLAGEEQYF. Here the CDR3 DNA reads TGCAGCGTCCCGGGACTAGCGGGGGAGGAGCAGTACTTC. V usage is TRBV29-1 and J usage is TRBJ2-7; 14 nucleotides line up with TRBD2. Looked up from germline, CDR1 is SQVTM and CDR2 is ANQGSEA. The trim removed 6 bases at V and 7 bases at J, leaving 5 bases unmatched. The CDR3 is 13 residues long.